The T cell receptor beta chain described here comes from a study of T cell responses to AZD1222 COVID-19 vaccine. Study in general: It was second doses at about 4 or about 12 weeks that were pooled. Whole-study findings and limits: Clonal diversity was possibly underestimated, and the donors were mostly white British, with more females.

Trimming shortened V by 7 bases and J by 7 bases, and 13 bases separated the two germline ends. Germline values: CDR1 LNHDA, CDR2 SQIVND (reference sequence). The CDR3 has 13 residues. A note on this clone: No antigen is known for it.

Libraries were prepared by immunoSEQ multiplex PCR; TCRdb keeps only in-frame clonotypes and omits some of them. Of about 120,000 clones in the sample, 75% to 90% were seen once. The source of this sequence is an adult in good health. The sequenced sample was peripheral blood, obtained on day 0 of AZD1222 vaccination. This chain connects TRBV19 to TRBJ2-2, with D tentatively TRBD2 (6 bases). Here the CDR3 reads CASTGGVSGELFF. DNA of the CDR3: TGTGCCAGTACCGGAGGGGTCAGCGGGGAGCTGTTTTTT.